These T cell receptor beta chains were read from a single sample in a study of blood T cell repertoires in COVID-19. TCRdb's table, derived via immunoSEQ multiplex PCR, lists solely in-frame clones and lacks some. Of 300,000 or so clones listed, about 82% are singletons. Source material: peripheral blood. All receptors come from a woman aged 45 to 65 with active or convalescent COVID-19. Each CDR3 is given with its conserved first and last residue. The D gene is left open where the match is weak. Not all rows give a size; the values are once, few, many and, for expanded clones, a class.

j_gene,d_gene,abundance,v_gene,CDR3nt,CDR3aa
TRBJ2-1,TRBD2,few,TRBV5-1,TGCGCCAGCAGCTTGGCTAGGACTAGCGGGAGCAATGAGCAGTTCTTC,CASSLARTSGSNEQFF
TRBJ1-5,-,-,TRBV24-1,TGTGCCACCAGTGATTTTAGGGGCCAGCCCCAGCATTTT,CATSDFRGQPQHF
TRBJ2-3,TRBD2,once,TRBV7-2,TGTGCCAGCGAGATAGCGGGAGGGCTCCTTAGGACAGATACGCAGTATTTT,CASEIAGGLLRTDTQYF
TRBJ1-2,-,-,TRBV19,TGTGCCAGTAGTTTATTACAGGGTGCCTATGGCTACACCTTC,CASSLLQGAYGYTF
TRBJ2-7,-,-,TRBV25-1,TGTGCCAGCAGTGAATTCGGCGGTCCCTACGAGCAGTACTTC,CASSEFGGPYEQYF
TRBJ1-1,-,-,TRBV19,TGTGCCAGTAGTATAGTTGGAGACGCTGAAGCTTTCTTT,CASSIVGDAEAFF
TRBJ1-1,-,-,TRBV28,TGTGCCAGCAGCCGCCAAACTTCTGGGAGGAGGACTTTCTTT,CASSRQTSGRRTFF
TRBJ1-6,TRBD1,-,TRBV25-1,TGTGCCAGCAGTGAATTTGTTCCTCTAGGGGGCCGGGATTCACCCCTCCACTTT,CASSEFVPLGGRDSPLHF
TRBJ1-5,TRBD1,-,TRBV19,TGTGCCAGCGACAGGGTTGCAAGCAATCAGCCCCAGCATTTT,CASDRVASNQPQHF
TRBJ1-1,-,-,TRBV19,TGTGCCAGTAGTATGATTGAGAGATATCAAGAAGCTTTCTTT,CASSMIERYQEAFF
TRBJ2-3,TRBD2,-,TRBV14,TGTGCCAGCAGCCCAATTAGCGGGATGGGCACAGATACGCAGTATTTT,CASSPISGMGTDTQYF
TRBJ2-3,TRBD1,-,TRBV4-1,TGCGCCAGCAGCCCCCGGGACAGGGGGCGAACAGATACGCAGTATTTT,CASSPRDRGRTDTQYF
TRBJ2-1,-,-,TRBV30,TGTGCCTGGAGTGGAAGGCGGGACCGTTACAATGAGCAGTTCTTC,CAWSGRRDRYNEQFF
TRBJ2-1,TRBD1,-,TRBV19,TGTGCCAGTAGTATTCAGGGGGCCATGAGTAATGAGCAGTTCTTC,CASSIQGAMSNEQFF
TRBJ2-7,-,many,TRBV18,TGTGCCAGCTCGCAATCTGGGCAGGCGGGGCAGTACTTC,CASSQSGQAGQYF
TRBJ2-1,TRBD2,-,TRBV7-6,TGTGCCAGCAGCTTAGGGGACTATAGCGGGAAAAGAGGCAATGAGCAGTTCTTC,CASSLGDYSGKRGNEQFF
TRBJ2-1,-,few,TRBV5-1,TGCGCCAGCAGCTTGGGACGGGAGGAGCAGTTCTTC,CASSLGREEQFF
TRBJ1-5,TRBD1,-,TRBV6-5,TGTGCCAGCAGTTACGGACAGGGGCATCAGCCCCAGCATTTT,CASSYGQGHQPQHF